This record concerns one T cell receptor beta chain sequence. The data were obtained in a study of blood T cell repertoires in COVID-19. Study in general: The United States, Italy and Spain were the sources of the acute and convalescent COVID-19 samples.

Some clones are missing from TCRdb's copy, which holds only in-frame ones; the method was immunoSEQ multiplex PCR. Here the sample spans about 280,000 clones, approximately 83% being singletons. This clonotype was sampled from a woman under 40 who had recovered from COVID-19. Source material: peripheral blood.

The CDR3 loop is CASSLPHLGRSYEQYF. CDR3 DNA: TGTGCCAGCAGCCTACCCCACCTGGGGCGGTCCTACGAGCAGTACTTC. The chain recombines TRBV7-9 with TRBJ2-7; D is possibly TRBD1 (5 bases). V was clipped by 5 bases and J by 1 base, with 18 bases between them. CDR3 length: 16 amino acids. Germline CDR1 is SEHNR and CDR2 is FQNEAQ (reference sequence).